This T cell receptor (beta chain) was profiled in a study of CD8 T cells in ankylosing spondylitis. This clonotype occurred a few times. Its specificity is unknown. General study results and limits: Disease-linked clones were CD8+ and relatively rare in peripheral blood. Prior work had noted some motif variants in reactive arthritis blood and synovial fluid.

Quantitative molecular-barcoded 5'-RACE generated the TCR beta libraries. TCRdb reanalysed the 5' RACE reads using MiXCR and keeps one entry per CDR3 protein. The sample carries fewer than 250,000 distinct CDR3 sequences, 32% recorded once. Germline V gives CDR1 SQVTM, CDR2 ANQGSEA. V was pared by 5 bases and J by 8 bases, with 13 bases between. This CDR3 is built from 12 residues. This TCR was sampled from a male donor with ankylosing spondylitis or in good health (not recorded which). This chain connects TRBV29-1 to TRBJ2-4; D is possibly TRBD2 (5 bases). What was sequenced was blood, either unsorted or a sorted T cell fraction (not recorded which). CDR3 region: CSVLQPGDIQYF. CDR3 in DNA: TGCAGCGTTCTACAGCCCGGGGACATTCAGTACTTC.